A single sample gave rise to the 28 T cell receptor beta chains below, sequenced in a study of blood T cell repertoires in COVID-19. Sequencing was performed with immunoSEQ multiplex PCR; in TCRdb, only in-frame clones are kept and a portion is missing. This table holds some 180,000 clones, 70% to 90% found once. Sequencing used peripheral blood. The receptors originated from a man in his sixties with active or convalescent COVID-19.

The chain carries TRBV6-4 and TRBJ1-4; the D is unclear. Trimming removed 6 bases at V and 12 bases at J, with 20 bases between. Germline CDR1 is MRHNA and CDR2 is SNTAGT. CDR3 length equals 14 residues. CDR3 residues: CASRYTHSTGELFF. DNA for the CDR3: TGTGCCAGCAGATACACTCACTCCACCGGGGAACTGTTTTTT.

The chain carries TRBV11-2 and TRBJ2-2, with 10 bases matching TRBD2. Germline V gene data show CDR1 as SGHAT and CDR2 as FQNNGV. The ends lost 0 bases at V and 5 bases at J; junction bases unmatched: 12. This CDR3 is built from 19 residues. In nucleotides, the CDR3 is TGTGCCAGCAGCTTAGATTTCGACGGAGCGGGGGGGCCAACCGGGGAGCTGTTTTTT. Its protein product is CASSLDFDGAGGPTGELFF.

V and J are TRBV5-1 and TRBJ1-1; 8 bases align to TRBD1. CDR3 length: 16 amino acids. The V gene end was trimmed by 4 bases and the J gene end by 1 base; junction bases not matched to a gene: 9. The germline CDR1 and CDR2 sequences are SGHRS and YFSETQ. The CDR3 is CASSRDRTGTNTEAFF. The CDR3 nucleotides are TGCGCCAGCAGCCGGGATCGGACAGGGACGAACACTGAAGCTTTCTTT.

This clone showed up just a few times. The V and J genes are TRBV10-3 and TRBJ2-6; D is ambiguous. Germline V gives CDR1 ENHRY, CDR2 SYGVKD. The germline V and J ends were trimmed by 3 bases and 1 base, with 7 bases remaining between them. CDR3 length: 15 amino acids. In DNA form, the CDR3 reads TGTGCCATCAGTGAAAGCCTATCTGGGGCCAACGTCCTGACTTTC. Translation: CAISESLSGANVLTF.

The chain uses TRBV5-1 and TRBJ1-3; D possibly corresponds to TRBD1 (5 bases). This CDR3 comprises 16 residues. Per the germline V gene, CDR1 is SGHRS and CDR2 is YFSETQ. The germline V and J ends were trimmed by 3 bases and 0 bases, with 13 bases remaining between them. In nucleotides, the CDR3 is TGCGCCAGCAGCTCAGGGAACAGCAACTCTGGAAACACCATATATTTT. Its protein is CASSSGNSNSGNTIYF.

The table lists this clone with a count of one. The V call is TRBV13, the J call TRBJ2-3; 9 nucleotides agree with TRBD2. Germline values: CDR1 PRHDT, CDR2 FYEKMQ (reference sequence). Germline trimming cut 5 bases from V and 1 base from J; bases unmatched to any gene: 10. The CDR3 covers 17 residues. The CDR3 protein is CASSPLPPSGGTDTQYF. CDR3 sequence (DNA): TGTGCCAGCAGCCCCCTGCCCCCTAGCGGGGGCACAGATACGCAGTATTTT.

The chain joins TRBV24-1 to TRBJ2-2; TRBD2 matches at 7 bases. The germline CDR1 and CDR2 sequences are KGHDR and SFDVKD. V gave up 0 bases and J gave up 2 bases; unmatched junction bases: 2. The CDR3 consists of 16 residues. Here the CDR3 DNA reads TGTGCCACCAGTGATTTGGGCGGGGGAAACACCGGGGAGCTGTTTTTT. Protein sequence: CATSDLGGGNTGELFF.

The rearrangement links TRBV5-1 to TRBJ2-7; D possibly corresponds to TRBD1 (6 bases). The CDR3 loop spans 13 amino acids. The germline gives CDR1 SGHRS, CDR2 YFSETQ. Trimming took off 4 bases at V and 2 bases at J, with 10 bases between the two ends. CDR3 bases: TGCGCCAGCAGCGCCGGACAGACCTACGAGCAGTACTTC. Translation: CASSAGQTYEQYF. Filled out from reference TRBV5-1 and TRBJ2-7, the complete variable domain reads KAGVTQTPRYLIKTRGQQVTLSCSPISGHRSVSWYQQTPGQGLQFLFEYFSETQRNKGNFPGRFSGRQFSNSRSEMNVSTLELGDSALYLCASSAGQTYEQYFGPGTRLTVT.

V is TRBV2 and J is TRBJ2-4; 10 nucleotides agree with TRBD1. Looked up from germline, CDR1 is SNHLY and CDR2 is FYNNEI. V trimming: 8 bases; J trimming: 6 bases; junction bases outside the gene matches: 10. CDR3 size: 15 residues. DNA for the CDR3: TGTGCCAGCGCGGGTGACAGGGGGCCGAGAAACATTCAGTACTTC. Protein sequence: CASAGDRGPRNIQYF.

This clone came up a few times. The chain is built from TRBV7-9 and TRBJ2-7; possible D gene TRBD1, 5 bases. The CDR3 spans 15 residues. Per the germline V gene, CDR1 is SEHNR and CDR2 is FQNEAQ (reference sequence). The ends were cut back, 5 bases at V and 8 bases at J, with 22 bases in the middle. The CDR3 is CASSGLAGLSGKQYF. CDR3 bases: TGTGCCAGCAGCGGGTTGGCAGGGCTTAGTGGGAAGCAGTACTTC.

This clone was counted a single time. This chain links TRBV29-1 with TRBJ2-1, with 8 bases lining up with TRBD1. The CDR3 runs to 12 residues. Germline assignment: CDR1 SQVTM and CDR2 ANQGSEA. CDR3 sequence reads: CSFGQGYNEQFF. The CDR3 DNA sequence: TGCAGTTTTGGACAGGGCTACAATGAGCAGTTCTTC.

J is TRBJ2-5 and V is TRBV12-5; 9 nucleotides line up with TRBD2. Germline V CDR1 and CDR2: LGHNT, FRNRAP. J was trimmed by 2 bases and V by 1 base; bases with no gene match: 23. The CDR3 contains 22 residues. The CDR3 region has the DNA TGTGCTAGTGGTTTGGCCTCCACACAGGGTTTCGGACTAGCGCGTGAACAAGAGACCCAGTACTTC. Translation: CASGLASTQGFGLAREQETQYF.

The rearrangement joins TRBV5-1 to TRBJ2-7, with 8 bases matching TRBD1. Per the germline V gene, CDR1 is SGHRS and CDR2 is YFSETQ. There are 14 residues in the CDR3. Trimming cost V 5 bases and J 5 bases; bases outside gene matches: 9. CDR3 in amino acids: CASSYGQGNHEQYF. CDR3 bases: TGCGCCAGCAGTTACGGACAGGGTAACCACGAGCAGTACTTC.

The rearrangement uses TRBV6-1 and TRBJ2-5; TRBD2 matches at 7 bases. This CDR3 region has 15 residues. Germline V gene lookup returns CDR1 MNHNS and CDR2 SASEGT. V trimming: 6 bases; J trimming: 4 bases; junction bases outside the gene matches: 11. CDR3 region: CASSIPGLVGETQYF. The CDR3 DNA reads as TGTGCCAGCAGCATTCCCGGACTAGTAGGAGAGACCCAGTACTTC.

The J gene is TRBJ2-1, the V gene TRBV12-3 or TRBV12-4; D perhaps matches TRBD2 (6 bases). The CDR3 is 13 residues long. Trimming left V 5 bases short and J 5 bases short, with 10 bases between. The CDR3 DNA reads TGTGCCAGCAGTCCGGGACTTGACAATGAGCAGTTCTTC. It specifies CASSPGLDNEQFF.

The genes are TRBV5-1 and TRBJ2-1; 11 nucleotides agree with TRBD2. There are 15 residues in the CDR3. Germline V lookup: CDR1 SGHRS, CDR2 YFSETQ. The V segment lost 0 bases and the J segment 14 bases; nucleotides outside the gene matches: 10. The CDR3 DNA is TGCGCCAGCAGCTTGGGACTAGCGGGGAGTCTATGGAAGTTCTTC. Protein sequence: CASSLGLAGSLWKFF.

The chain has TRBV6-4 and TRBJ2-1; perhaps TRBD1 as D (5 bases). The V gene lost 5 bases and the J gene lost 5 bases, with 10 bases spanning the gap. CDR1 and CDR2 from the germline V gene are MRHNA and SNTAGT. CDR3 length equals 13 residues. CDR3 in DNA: TGTGCCAGCAGTCAACAGGCCCACAATGAGCAGTTCTTC. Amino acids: CASSQQAHNEQFF.

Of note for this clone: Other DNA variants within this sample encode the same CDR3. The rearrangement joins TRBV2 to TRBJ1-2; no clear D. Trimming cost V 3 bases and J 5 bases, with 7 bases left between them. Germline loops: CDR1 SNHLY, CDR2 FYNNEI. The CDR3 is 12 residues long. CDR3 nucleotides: TGTGCCAGCAGTGATCGCGGGTATGGCTACACCTTC. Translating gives CASSDRGYGYTF.

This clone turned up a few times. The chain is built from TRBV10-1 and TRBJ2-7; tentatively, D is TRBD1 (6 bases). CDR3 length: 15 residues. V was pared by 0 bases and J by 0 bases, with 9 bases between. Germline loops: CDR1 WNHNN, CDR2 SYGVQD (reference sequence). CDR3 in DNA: TGCGCCAGCAGTGAGTCGACGGACAGCTCCTACGAGCAGTACTTC. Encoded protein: CASSESTDSSYEQYF.

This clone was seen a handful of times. In DNA, the CDR3 is TGTGCCAGCAGCCAAGGCGGGACAGGGAACTACGAGCAGTACTTC. It yields the protein CASSQGGTGNYEQYF. The chain employs TRBV3-1 (or the pseudogene TRBV3-2) and TRBJ2-7; TRBD1 matches at 9 bases. CDR3 length: 15 amino acids. Germline V gene lookup returns CDR1 LGHDT and CDR2 YNNKEL (reference sequence). Trimming at V came to 1 base and at J to 3 bases, leaving 4 bases not matched to a gene.

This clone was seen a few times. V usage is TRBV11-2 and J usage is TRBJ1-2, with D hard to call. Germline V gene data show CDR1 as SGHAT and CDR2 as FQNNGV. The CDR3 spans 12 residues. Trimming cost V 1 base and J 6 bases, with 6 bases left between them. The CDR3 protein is CASSLGRDGYTF. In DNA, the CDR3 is TGTGCCAGCAGCTTAGGCCGAGATGGCTACACCTTC.

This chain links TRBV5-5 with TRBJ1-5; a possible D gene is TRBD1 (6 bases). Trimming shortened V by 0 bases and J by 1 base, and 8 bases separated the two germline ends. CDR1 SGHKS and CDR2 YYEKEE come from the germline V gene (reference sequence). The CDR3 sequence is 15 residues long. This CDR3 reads CASSLGGGSNQPQHF. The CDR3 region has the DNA TGTGCCAGCAGCTTGGGAGGGGGAAGCAATCAGCCCCAGCATTTT.

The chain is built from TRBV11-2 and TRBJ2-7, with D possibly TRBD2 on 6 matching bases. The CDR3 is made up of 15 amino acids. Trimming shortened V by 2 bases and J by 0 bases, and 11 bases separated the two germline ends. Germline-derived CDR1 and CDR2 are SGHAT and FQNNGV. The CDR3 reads CASSLNSGSSYEQYF. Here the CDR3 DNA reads TGTGCCAGCAGCTTAAACTCCGGGAGCTCCTACGAGCAGTACTTC.

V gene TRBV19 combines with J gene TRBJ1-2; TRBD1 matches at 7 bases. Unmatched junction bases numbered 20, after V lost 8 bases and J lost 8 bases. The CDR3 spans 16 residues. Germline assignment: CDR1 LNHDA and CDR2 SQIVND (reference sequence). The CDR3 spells CASSTPQTGLFTGYTF. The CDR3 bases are TGTGCCAGTTCCACTCCCCAGACAGGGTTGTTTACGGGCTACACCTTC.

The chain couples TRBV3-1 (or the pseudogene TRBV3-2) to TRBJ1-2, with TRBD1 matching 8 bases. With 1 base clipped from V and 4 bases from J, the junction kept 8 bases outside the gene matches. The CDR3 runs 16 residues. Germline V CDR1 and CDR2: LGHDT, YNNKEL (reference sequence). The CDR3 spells CASSQGGQGALYGYTF. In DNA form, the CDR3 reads TGTGCCAGCAGCCAAGGGGGTCAGGGGGCACTCTATGGCTACACCTTC.

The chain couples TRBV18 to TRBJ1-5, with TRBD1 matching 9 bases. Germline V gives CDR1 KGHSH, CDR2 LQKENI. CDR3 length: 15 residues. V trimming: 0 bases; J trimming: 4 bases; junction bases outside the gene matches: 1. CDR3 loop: CASSPPGQGNQPQHF. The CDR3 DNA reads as TGTGCCAGCTCACCACCGGGACAGGGTAATCAGCCCCAGCATTTT.

CDR3 DNA: TGCGCCAGCAGCGGCGGACTAGCGGGAGAAGACACAGATACGCAGTATTTT. Translation gives CASSGGLAGEDTDTQYF. The chain has TRBV5-1 and TRBJ2-3; 13 positions agree with TRBD2. The germline gives CDR1 SGHRS, CDR2 YFSETQ. Trimming removed 4 bases from V and 2 bases from J; junction bases left unmatched: 7. This CDR3 spans 17 amino acids.

The CDR3, as DNA: TGTGCCAGCAGGTCTCTAGCGGCAGACTATAATTCACCCCTCCACTTT. Encoded protein: CASRSLAADYNSPLHF. The chain links TRBV28 to TRBJ1-6, with no clear D. The V gene's germline CDR1 is MDHEN and CDR2 SYDVKM. V lost 6 bases and J lost 3, with 15 bases in between. CDR3 size: 16 residues. Complete variable domain (other parts from reference TRBV28 and TRBJ1-6): DVKVTQSSRYLVKRTGEKVFLECVQDMDHENMFWYRQDPGLGLRLIYFSYDVKMKEKGDIPEGYSVSREKKERFSLILESASTNQTSMYLCASRSLAADYNSPLHFGNGTRLTVT.